This entry describes one TCR beta chain. No antigen is known for it. Cultured CD4+ T cell DNA was sequenced using the Oncomine TCR Beta short-read assay. Using its own MiXCR run on the PCR reads, TCRdb lists one record per CDR3 protein. The sample consists of around 26,000 distinct CDR3 sequences, roughly 70% of them appearing once. Indicated treatment: approximately nine-day PBMC culture with coronavirus spike peptide pools or control peptides (ViraFEST assay). This specimen comes from a study of vaccination and CD4 T cells after COVID-19. As for the study in general: Overlapping spike peptides of SARS-CoV-2, HCoV-NL63, HCoV-OC43 and HCoV-229E stimulated the cells.

Study-wide results and caveats: It was observed that, in convalescent patients, a median around 88% of reactive clones arose only post-vaccination.

This specimen was CD4+ T cells from blood, cultured in vitro, taken after SARS-CoV-2 vaccination. This receptor was identified in a human donor who received a COVID-19 vaccine.

The DNA of the CDR3 is TGTGCCAGCAGCTTGGAAGGGTGGCGTGGCTACACCTTC. It is translated as CASSLEGWRGYTF. V is TRBV5-4 and J is TRBJ1-2, with D hard to call. There are 13 residues in the CDR3. CDR1 SGHNT and CDR2 YYREEE come from the germline V gene (reference sequence). Trimming took 0 bases from V and 7 from J, leaving 10 bases between them.